This TCR beta chain stems from a study of Ad26.COV2.S vaccination and SARS-CoV-2 variants. Study in general: Within the COV1001 Ad26.COV2.S trial arm, the donor was enrolled. Once or twice, 56 days apart, Ad26.COV2.S was delivered intramuscularly.

This CDR3 has 13 amino acids. V lost 3 bases and J lost 5; bases outside the gene matches: 3. The germline V gene encodes CDR1 MGHDK and CDR2 SYGVNS. Study-wide points: Individuals receiving vaccine had higher spike-specific TCR breadth than placebo recipients did.

Clones were read by immunoSEQ multiplex PCR, and TCRdb kept only the in-frame ones, dropping some. The sample lists 350,000 to 500,000 clones; 85% to 90% were seen once. This sample's treatment: about 20 received Ad26.COV2.S at low or high dose, single or two shots; about 5 received placebo; per-sample allocation not given. Following the first vaccine or placebo injection, samples were taken on day 63. This vaccine is an Ad26 vector that expresses the Wuhan-strain SARS-CoV-2 spike. Remarks on this clone: The antigen remains unidentified.

Here the sequenced sample was peripheral blood, taken in a trial of Ad26.COV2.S vaccine versus placebo. The TCR sequence derives from a person between 18 and 59 years old who received the Ad26.COV2.S COVID-19 vaccine or a placebo. The chain recombines TRBV25-1 with TRBJ1-1; TRBD1 matches 7 bases. This CDR3 is CASSDRGQTEAFF. The CDR3 DNA is TGTGCCAGCAGTGATAGGGGACAGACTGAAGCTTTCTTT.